The 27 T cell receptor beta chains below were found in one sample sequenced in a study of shared clonotypes between healthy human individuals. Only CD45RO-negative cells positively selected for CCR7 counted as naive CD8 cells, so terminally differentiated effector memory CD45RA+ cells were excluded. TCRdb's copy holds only in-frame clones and misses some; the assay was immunoSEQ multiplex PCR. The sample consists of approximately 720,000 clones, about 92% of them appearing once. Sequencing was done on a sample of naive CD8+ T cells sorted from blood. Receptors originate from a man younger than 45 in good health.

A single count supports this clone. The gene calls are TRBV20-1 and TRBJ2-1; 8 nucleotides agree with TRBD2. Unmatched junction bases numbered 2, after V lost 7 bases and J lost 6 bases. The length of the CDR3 is 11 residues. Germline V CDR1 and CDR2: DFQATT, SNEGSKA (reference sequence). The DNA of the CDR3 is TGCAGTGGCACTAGCGGCAATGAGCAGTTCTTC. Protein sequence: CSGTSGNEQFF.

This chain uses TRBV19 with TRBJ2-1, with a possible D match to TRBD2 (6 bases). Trimming took 5 bases from V and 4 from J, leaving 12 bases between them. The CDR3 loop spans 14 amino acids. Germline lookup yields CDR1 LNHDA and CDR2 SQIVND (reference sequence). The CDR3 protein is CASSLDSGYNEQFF. CDR3 DNA: TGTGCCAGTAGTTTGGATAGCGGTTACAATGAGCAGTTCTTC.

The genes are TRBV11-2 and TRBJ2-7; 9 bases agree with TRBD1. The CDR3 consists of 15 residues. V lost 4 bases to trimming and J lost 7 bases; unmatched junction nucleotides: 11. Germline CDR1 SGHAT, CDR2 FQNNGV. The CDR3 here is CASSWPGQGVGEQYF. The CDR3 DNA follows: TGTGCCAGCAGCTGGCCGGGACAGGGAGTAGGGGAGCAGTACTTC.

The rearrangement links TRBV7-9 to TRBJ2-7, with D perhaps TRBD1 or TRBD2 (7 bases each). Per germline, CDR1 SEHNR and CDR2 FQNEAQ (reference sequence). The CDR3 spans 16 residues. Trimming took off 3 bases at V and 2 bases at J, with 17 bases between the two ends. CDR3 sequence: CASSLPSGQETYEQYF. The DNA for the CDR3 is TGTGCCAGCAGCTTGCCTAGCGGACAGGAAACCTACGAGCAGTACTTC.

The V call is TRBV10-2, the J call TRBJ2-7; 10 bases fit TRBD1. The CDR3 is 16 residues long. In germline, CDR1 is WSHSY, CDR2 SAAADI. Trimming took 4 bases from V and 6 from J; bases not matched to a gene: 12. In nucleotides, the CDR3 is TGCGCCAGCAGTGCTCTGGCCGGGACAGGGGACGTCGAGCAGTACTTC. Its protein product is CASSALAGTGDVEQYF.

This chain links TRBV6-4 with TRBJ2-1, with 8 bases lining up with TRBD2. Germline V gene lookup returns CDR1 MRHNA and CDR2 SNTAGT. The CDR3 totals 15 residues. The V gene end was trimmed by 0 bases and the J gene end by 9 bases; junction bases not matched to a gene: 7. CDR3 DNA sequence: TGTGCCAGCAGTGACTCGAACCGGGAGGGCCTTGAGCAGTTCTTC. This codes for CASSDSNREGLEQFF.

The chain is built from TRBV2 and TRBJ2-6, with no clear D. Germline V gives CDR1 SNHLY, CDR2 FYNNEI. The V and J ends lost 6 bases and 3 bases respectively, with 6 bases between them. This CDR3 is 13 amino acids long. The CDR3 coding sequence is TGTGCCAGCAGCGGGTATGGGGCCAACGTCCTGACTTTC. Translation: CASSGYGANVLTF.

The chain joins TRBV28 to TRBJ1-2; 8 bases fit TRBD1. Trimming took 5 bases from V and 5 from J; bases not matched to a gene: 13. The CDR3 contains 16 residues. Per germline, CDR1 MDHEN and CDR2 SYDVKM. The CDR3 coding sequence is TGTGCCAGCAGTACGCGGACAGGGCACATTCGGTATGGCTACACCTTC. It encodes CASSTRTGHIRYGYTF.

CDR3 bases: TGTGCCTGGAGTGGGACCTCCGAGTGGTACAATGAGCAGTTCTTC. Protein sequence: CAWSGTSEWYNEQFF. The chain employs TRBV30 and TRBJ2-1; D not resolved. V was shortened by 1 base and J by 4 bases, with 14 bases between the two germline ends. CDR3 length: 15 residues. Per the germline V gene, CDR1 is GTSNPN and CDR2 is SVGIG (reference sequence).

This clone was detected once. This chain uses TRBV6-1 with TRBJ2-7; 8 bases are shared with TRBD2. The CDR3 is 15 amino acids. Trimming removed 2 bases from V and 2 bases from J; junction bases left unmatched: 5. CDR1 and CDR2 (germline): MNHNS, SASEGT. CDR3 in DNA: TGTGCCAGCAGTGAATATGATAGCGGGACCTACGAGCAGTACTTC. This codes for CASSEYDSGTYEQYF.

V usage is TRBV7-3 and J usage is TRBJ2-2; TRBD1 matches 11 bases. The V and J ends lost 2 bases and 2 bases, in that order; junction bases with no gene match: 10. Germline V gene sequence: CDR1 SGHTA, CDR2 FQGTGA. This CDR3 spans 19 amino acids. The CDR3 DNA reads as TGTGCCAGCAGCTTACTGGGACAGGGGGTTCTCACAAACACCGGGGAGCTGTTTTTT. Translating gives CASSLLGQGVLTNTGELFF.

The chain combines TRBV27 with TRBJ2-2; D remains unclear. Looked up from germline, CDR1 is MNHEY and CDR2 is SMNVEV (reference sequence). CDR3 length: 13 amino acids. V was clipped by 5 bases and J by 1 base, with 5 bases between them. The CDR3 reads CASSPQNTGELFF. CDR3 coding DNA: TGTGCCAGCAGTCCTCAGAACACCGGGGAGCTGTTTTTT.

This clone was recorded only once. The rearrangement joins TRBV6-1 to TRBJ2-2; D is perhaps TRBD1 or TRBD2 (6 bases each). V was clipped by 0 bases and J by 3 bases, with 11 bases between them. Germline CDR1 and CDR2: MNHNS and SASEGT. The CDR3 loop spans 16 amino acids. CDR3 DNA: TGTGCCAGCAGTGAAGCGGGGGGCGCGCACACCGGGGAGCTGTTTTTT. Translation gives CASSEAGGAHTGELFF.

The V call is TRBV30, the J call TRBJ2-1, with 7 bases matching TRBD1. After removal of 5 bases from V and 11 bases from J, the junction contained 12 bases not matched to a gene. Germline V gene lookup returns CDR1 GTSNPN and CDR2 SVGIG (reference sequence). CDR3 length equals 13 residues. The CDR3 spells CAWSQRGLNKQFF. The CDR3 nucleotides are TGTGCCTGGTCCCAGAGGGGGCTTAATAAGCAGTTCTTC. Full variable domain (rest looked up from reference TRBV30 and TRBJ2-1): SQTIHQWPATLVQPVGSPLSLECTVEGTSNPNLYWYRQAAGRGLQLLFYSVGIGQISSEVPQNLSASRPQDRQFILSSKKLLLSDSGFYLCAWSQRGLNKQFFGPGTRLTVL.

The J gene is TRBJ2-1, the V gene TRBV6-5; TRBD2 aligns across 7 bases. With 4 bases clipped from V and 0 bases from J, the junction kept 6 bases outside the gene matches. The CDR3 is made up of 16 amino acids. Germline CDR1 reads MNHEY; CDR2 reads SVGAGI. The CDR3 nucleotides read TGTGCCAGCAGTTTTTATCTAGCGGACTCCTACAATGAGCAGTTCTTC. Protein sequence: CASSFYLADSYNEQFF.

The chain carries TRBV14 and TRBJ1-2, with D perhaps TRBD1 (5 bases). With 0 bases removed from V and 5 bases from J, the gap between germline ends came to 16 bases. Germline loops: CDR1 SGHDN, CDR2 FVKESK. This CDR3 has 16 amino acids. The CDR3 DNA reads as TGTGCCAGCAGCCAAGAGAACGTTTGGGCAGGGTATGGCTACACCTTC. This sequence encodes CASSQENVWAGYGYTF.

The chain joins TRBV4-1 to TRBJ1-2, with TRBD1 identical over 7 bases. Germline CDR1 MGHRA, CDR2 YSYEKL. V lost 4 bases to trimming and J lost 2 bases; unmatched junction nucleotides: 4. The CDR3 consists of 14 residues. DNA of the CDR3: TGCGCCAGCAGCCCAACGACAGGGAACTATGGCTACACCTTC. Its translation is CASSPTTGNYGYTF.

There are a few counts of this clone. The chain employs TRBV6-6 and TRBJ2-2; the D is unclear. CDR3 length: 11 amino acids. The V and J ends lost 0 bases and 9 bases respectively, with 2 bases between them. Germline-derived CDR1 and CDR2 are MNHNY and SVGAGI (reference sequence). The CDR3 DNA reads as TGTGCCAGCAGTTACTCCTGGGAGCTGTTTTTT. Its translation is CASSYSWELFF.

The chain links TRBV27 to TRBJ2-7, with D possibly matching TRBD2 (5 bases). The CDR3 has 14 amino acids. CDR1 and CDR2 (germline): MNHEY, SMNVEV (reference sequence). Trimming took off 2 bases at V and 2 bases at J, with 10 bases between the two ends. CDR3: CASSLDPGTYEQYF. DNA for the CDR3: TGTGCCAGCAGTTTAGATCCGGGGACCTACGAGCAGTACTTC.

The rearrangement joins TRBV5-5 to TRBJ2-1; 10 bases align to TRBD1. The CDR3 runs 16 residues. The V gene end was trimmed by 0 bases and the J gene end by 6 bases; junction bases not matched to a gene: 6. The germline gives CDR1 SGHKS, CDR2 YYEKEE (reference sequence). The CDR3 DNA sequence: TGTGCCAGCAGCTTGGCCGGGACAGGGGTCATCAATGAGCAGTTCTTC. Encoded protein: CASSLAGTGVINEQFF.

The CDR3 spells CASNGEPNYEQYF. Written as DNA, the CDR3 is TGTGCCAGCAACGGGGAGCCCAACTACGAGCAGTACTTC. The genes are TRBV28 and TRBJ2-7; a weak D match, TRBD2 (5 bases). This CDR3 is 13 amino acids long. Germline CDR1 and CDR2: MDHEN and SYDVKM. Trimming left V 7 bases short and J 3 bases short, with 13 bases between.

CDR3 coding DNA: TGCGCCAGCAGCCCTATCCGGGGTGCGGGCGGCACTGAAGCTTTCTTT. It specifies CASSPIRGAGGTEAFF. The chain joins TRBV4-3 to TRBJ1-1; unclear D gene. V was pared by 4 bases and J by 4 bases, with 19 bases between. Germline V gene data show CDR1 as LGHNA and CDR2 as YSLEER. The CDR3 is 16 residues long.

V is TRBV9 and J is TRBJ2-1; TRBD2 is a possible D gene (5 bases). Germline CDR1 reads SGDLS; CDR2 reads YYNGEE. Trimming shortened V by 4 bases and J by 8 bases, and 19 bases separated the two germline ends. The CDR3 covers 15 residues. CDR3 nucleotide sequence: TGTGCCAGCAGCCCTCAGGCGGGTCGGGATTATGAGCAGTTCTTC. This gives the protein CASSPQAGRDYEQFF. The full variable domain, with the rest looked up from reference TRBV9 and TRBJ2-1, is DSGVTQTPKHLITATGQRVTLRCSPRSGDLSVYWYQQSLDQGLQFLIQYYNGEERAKGNILERFSAQQFPDLHSELNLSSLELGDSALYFCASSPQAGRDYEQFFGPGTRLTVL.

The chain links TRBV19 to TRBJ2-1; maybe TRBD2 (5 bases). The CDR3 extends over 16 amino acids. Germline CDR1 reads LNHDA; CDR2 reads SQIVND (reference sequence). Trimming pared 0 bases from V and 3 bases from J, leaving 12 bases between. The CDR3: CASSIDYGSGYNEQFF. The CDR3 nucleotides are TGTGCCAGTAGTATAGATTACGGAAGCGGCTACAATGAGCAGTTCTTC.

The chain links TRBV29-1 to TRBJ1-1; D not certain. V lost 3 bases to trimming and J lost 0 bases, with 8 bases between them. The CDR3 contains 13 residues. Looked up from germline, CDR1 is SQVTM and CDR2 is ANQGSEA. CDR3 region: CSVEGHLNTEAFF. As DNA, the CDR3 is TGCAGCGTTGAGGGCCACCTGAACACTGAAGCTTTCTTT.

This clone has a handful of counts. In nucleotides, the CDR3 is TGTGCCAGCAGTGATAAAGGACAGCCGGAATACCCCCTCTATGGCTACACCTTC. Its protein product is CASSDKGQPEYPLYGYTF. The chain carries TRBV11-3 and TRBJ1-2, with D perhaps matching TRBD1 (6 bases). V dropped 6 bases and J dropped 4 bases, with 27 bases sitting between them. CDR1 and CDR2 (germline): SGHNT, YENEEA. The CDR3 consists of 18 residues.

V and J are TRBV29-1 and TRBJ2-5, with D perhaps matching TRBD1 (5 bases). CDR1 SQVTM and CDR2 ANQGSEA come from the germline V gene. Trimming removed 3 bases at V and 0 bases at J, with 8 bases between. The length of the CDR3 is 13 residues. CDR3 in DNA: TGCAGCGTTGAGACAGAAAACCAAGAGACCCAGTACTTC. This encodes CSVETENQETQYF.